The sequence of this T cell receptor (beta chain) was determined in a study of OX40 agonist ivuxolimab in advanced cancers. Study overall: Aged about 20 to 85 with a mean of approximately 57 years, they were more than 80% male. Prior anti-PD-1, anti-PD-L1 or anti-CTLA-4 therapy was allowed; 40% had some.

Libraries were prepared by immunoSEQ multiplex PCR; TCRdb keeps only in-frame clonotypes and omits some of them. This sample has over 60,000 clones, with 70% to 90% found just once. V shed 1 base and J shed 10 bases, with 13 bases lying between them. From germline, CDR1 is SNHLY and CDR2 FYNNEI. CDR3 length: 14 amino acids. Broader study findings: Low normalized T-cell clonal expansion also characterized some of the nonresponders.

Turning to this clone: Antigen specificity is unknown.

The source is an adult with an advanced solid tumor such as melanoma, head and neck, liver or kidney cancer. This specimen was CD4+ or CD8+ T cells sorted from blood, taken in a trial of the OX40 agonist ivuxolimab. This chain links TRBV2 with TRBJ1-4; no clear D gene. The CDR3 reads CASSEGPGRRKLFF. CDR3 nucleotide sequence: TGTGCCAGCAGTGAAGGGCCCGGGCGGAGAAAACTGTTTTTT.